Listed below are T cell receptor beta chains from one sample, sequenced in a study of yellow fever vaccine responses in identical twins. Each CDR3 protein is one row after TCRdb ran MiXCR on the RT-PCR reads. The sample comprises about 11,000 distinct CDR3 sequences, 70% to 85% of which are singletons, and 6% to 8.5% rests with the top ten. The sample here was T cells from blood (PBMCs), unsorted or a sorted subset (not recorded which), taken before or after yellow fever vaccination (not recorded which). These receptors were taken from a woman aged 18-29 years who received the yellow fever vaccine. CDR3s include the opening cysteine and the closing phenylalanine or tryptophan. The D gene is left open where the match is weak. Clone size appears in some rows only: once, few, many, or a class for an expanded clone.

. | TRBJ2-7 | TRBV7-6 | TRBD2 | CASSFSMGEGTSGSWSYEQYF | TGTGCCAGCAGCTTTAGTATGGGCGAGGGGACTAGCGGGAGCTGGTCCTACGAGCAGTACTTC
. | TRBJ1-5 | TRBV9 | . | CASSVTSSNQPQHF | TGTGCCAGCAGCGTCACTTCCAGCAATCAGCCCCAGCATTTT
few | TRBJ1-1 | TRBV6-1 | . | CASSRTAAGTEAFF | TGTGCCAGCAGCAGAACAGCCGCCGGGACTGAAGCTTTCTTT
. | TRBJ2-5 | TRBV7-6 | TRBD2 | CASSLFAWGGIGETQYF | TGTGCCAGCAGCTTATTTGCGTGGGGAGGGATCGGAGAGACCCAGTACTTC
few | TRBJ2-1 | TRBV27 | . | CASSFYDNEQFF | TGTGCCAGCAGTTTCTATGACAATGAGCAGTTCTTC
. | TRBJ1-4 | TRBV13 | TRBD1 | CASTTGGEKLFF | TGTGCCAGCACGACAGGGGGCGAAAAACTGTTTTTT
. | TRBJ2-1 | TRBV6-2/TRBV6-3 | . | CASSYSFVEGGYEQFF | TGTGCCAGCAGTTACTCCTTCGTCGAGGGAGGCTATGAGCAGTTCTTC
. | TRBJ2-1 | TRBV7-6 | TRBD2 | CASSRLAGGTYNEQFF | TGTGCCAGCAGCCGACTAGCGGGAGGTACCTACAATGAGCAGTTCTTC
few | TRBJ2-7 | TRBV10-3 | . | CAIGRVIGGQSSYEQYF | TGTGCCATCGGTCGGGTTATTGGGGGGCAAAGCTCCTACGAGCAGTACTTC
. | TRBJ1-1 | TRBV19 | . | CASSITALTEAFF | TGTGCCAGTAGTATTACAGCCCTCACTGAAGCTTTCTTT
once | TRBJ2-1 | TRBV7-6 | . | CASSLATGGPNNEQFF | TGTGCCAGCAGCTTAGCTACCGGGGGGCCTAACAATGAGCAGTTCTTC
. | TRBJ2-3 | TRBV29-1 | . | CSDGPTDTQYF | TGCAGCGATGGACCCACAGATACGCAGTATTTT
. | TRBJ1-1 | TRBV12-3/TRBV12-4 | . | CASSLGQGNTETFF | TGTGCCAGCAGTTTAGGGCAGGGGAACACTGAAACTTTCTTT
. | TRBJ2-1 | TRBV7-9 | . | CASSLASFYNEQFF | TGTGCCAGCAGCTTAGCTTCTTTCTACAATGAGCAGTTCTTC
. | TRBJ2-2 | TRBV11-1 | . | CASSLEFTGELFF | TGTGCCAGCAGCTTAGAGTTCACCGGGGAGCTGTTTTTT